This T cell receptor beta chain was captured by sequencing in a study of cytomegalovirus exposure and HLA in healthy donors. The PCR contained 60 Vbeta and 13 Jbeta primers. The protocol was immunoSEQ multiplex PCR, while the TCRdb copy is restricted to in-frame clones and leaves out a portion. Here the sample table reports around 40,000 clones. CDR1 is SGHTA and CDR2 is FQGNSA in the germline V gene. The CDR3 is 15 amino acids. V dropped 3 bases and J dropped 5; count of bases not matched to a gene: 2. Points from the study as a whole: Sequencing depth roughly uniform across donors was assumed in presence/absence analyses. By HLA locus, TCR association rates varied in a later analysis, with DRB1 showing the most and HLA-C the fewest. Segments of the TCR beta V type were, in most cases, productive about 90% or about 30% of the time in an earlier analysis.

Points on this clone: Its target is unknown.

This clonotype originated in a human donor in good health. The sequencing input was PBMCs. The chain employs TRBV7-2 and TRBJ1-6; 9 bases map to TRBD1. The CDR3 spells CASSFRQGDNSPLHF. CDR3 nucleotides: TGTGCCAGCAGCTTTCGACAGGGGGATAATTCACCCCTCCACTTT. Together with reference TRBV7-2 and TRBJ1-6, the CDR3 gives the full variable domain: GAGVSQSPSNKVTEKGKDVELRCDPISGHTALYWYRQSLGQGLEFLIYFQGNSAPDKSGLPSDRFSAERTGGSVSTLTIQRTQQEDSAVYLCASSFRQGDNSPLHFGNGTRLTVT.